Listed here are 15 T cell receptor beta chains from one sample, sequenced in a study of OX40 agonist ivuxolimab in advanced cancers. The library was obtained by the immunoSEQ multiplex PCR assay. TCRdb limited this immuneACCESS table to in-frame rearrangements with V and J called. A share of clones is missing; checked studies link under half to unresolved V genes, and the rest is unexplained. The sample table contains 11,000 to 15,000 clones; only one count was recorded for roughly nine tenths of them. 67% of the sample comes from the top ten. Sample: CD4+ or CD8+ T cells sorted from blood, taken in a trial of the OX40 agonist ivuxolimab. Receptors were obtained from an adult with an advanced solid tumor such as melanoma, head and neck, liver or kidney cancer.

Regarding this clone: At one end the junction does not follow the germline gene, possibly because of a read error. The chain joins TRBV9 to TRBJ2-3; 9 bases agree with TRBD2. The CDR3 spans 15 residues. The germline V gene encodes CDR1 SGDLS and CDR2 YYNGEE. CDR3 coding DNA: TGTGCCAGCACCGTAGCGGGGGCGGGGGGAGATACGCAGTATTTT. Translation: CASTVAGAGGDTQYF.

The chain has TRBV5-4 and TRBJ2-6; perhaps TRBD1 as D (6 bases). The CDR3 consists of 17 residues. CDR1 SGHNT and CDR2 YYREEE come from the germline V gene (reference sequence). V was clipped by 1 base and J by 0 bases, with 11 bases between them. The CDR3 protein is CASSLKGHHSGANVLTF. Written as DNA, the CDR3 is TGTGCCAGCAGCTTGAAGGGACACCACTCTGGGGCCAACGTCCTGACTTTC.

The chain uses TRBV7-9 and TRBJ2-7; a weak D match, TRBD2 (5 bases). The germline V and J ends were trimmed by 1 base and 6 bases, with 10 bases remaining between them. The CDR3 length is 13 residues. Germline CDR1 is SEHNR and CDR2 is FQNEAQ (reference sequence). CDR3 DNA: TGTGCCAGCAGCTTAGGTCTAGCCGGCGAGCAGTACTTC. Amino acid sequence: CASSLGLAGEQYF. Filled out from reference TRBV7-9 and TRBJ2-7, the complete variable domain reads DTGVSQNPRHKITKRGQNVTFRCDPISEHNRLYWYRQTLGQGPEFLTYFQNEAQLEKSRLLSDRFSAERPKGSFSTLEIQRTEQGDSAMYLCASSLGLAGEQYFGPGTRLTVT.

The chain links TRBV19 to TRBJ2-2; D call uncertain. The germline gives CDR1 LNHDA, CDR2 SQIVND (reference sequence). The CDR3 loop spans 15 amino acids. V lost 8 bases to trimming and J lost 0 bases, with 13 bases between them. CDR3 sequence (DNA): TGTGCCAGTGAAGGGTCTTATACGAACACCGGGGAGCTGTTTTTT. Encoded protein: CASEGSYTNTGELFF.

The chain recombines TRBV2 with TRBJ1-2; possibly TRBD1 for D (6 bases). The CDR3 length is 11 residues. V lost 8 bases and J lost 3, with 7 bases in between. Germline CDR1 and CDR2: SNHLY and FYNNEI. CDR3 coding DNA: TGTGCCAGCCGGACAGACTATGGCTACACCTTC. Protein product: CASRTDYGYTF. Variable domain in full (rest from reference TRBV2 and TRBJ1-2): EPEVTQTPSHQVTQMGQEVILRCVPISNHLYFYWYRQILGQKVEFLVSFYNNEISEKSEIFDDQFSVERPDGSNFTLKIRSTKLEDSAMYFCASRTDYGYTFGSGTRLTVV.

The rearrangement uses TRBV11-2 and TRBJ2-5; no reliable D call. The CDR3 loop spans 17 amino acids. V was cut by 2 bases and J by 2 bases, with 18 bases left in between. Germline loops: CDR1 SGHAT, CDR2 FQNNGV. This CDR3 reads CASSLFSSRPIQETQYF. The CDR3, as DNA: TGTGCCAGCAGCTTATTCTCTTCGCGGCCAATACAAGAGACCCAGTACTTC.

The V gene is TRBV5-8, the J gene TRBJ1-1; 7 positions agree with TRBD1. The CDR3 sequence is 17 residues long. V gave up 5 bases and J gave up 1 base; unmatched junction bases: 14. Germline V gives CDR1 SGHTS, CDR2 YDEGEE. This chain's CDR3 is CASSYIGGQVWNTEAFF. The CDR3 DNA is TGTGCCAGCAGTTACATCGGCGGACAGGTTTGGAACACTGAAGCTTTCTTT.

The CDR3 loop reads CASSQDLGPDEQYF. DNA for the CDR3: TGCGCCAGCAGCCAAGATCTAGGGCCGGACGAGCAGTACTTC. The rearrangement links TRBV4-1 to TRBJ2-7; D gene ambiguous. This CDR3 region has 14 residues. Trimming removed 0 bases at V and 5 bases at J, with 11 bases between. In germline, CDR1 is MGHRA, CDR2 YSYEKL.

As concerns this clone: In the same sample, other DNA sequences code for this CDR3. The V gene is TRBV11-3, the J gene TRBJ2-3, with D possibly TRBD1 on 5 matching bases. This CDR3 contains 14 residues. Trimming took off 2 bases at V and 2 bases at J, with 8 bases between the two ends. Germline CDR1 SGHNT, CDR2 YENEEA. The CDR3 sequence: CASSLQGSTDTQYF. CDR3 DNA sequence: TGTGCCAGCAGCTTACAGGGCTCCACAGATACGCAGTATTTT.

The chain uses TRBV4-3 and TRBJ1-1, with D maybe TRBD1 (5 bases). V was trimmed by 0 bases and J by 4 bases, leaving 12 bases between them. The CDR3 has 15 residues. CDR1 is LGHNA, CDR2 YSLEER, per germline. For the CDR3, the DNA is TGCGCCAGCAGCCAAGATCCGGGGGGTGGCACTGAAGCTTTCTTT. It specifies CASSQDPGGGTEAFF.

This chain uses TRBV7-9 with TRBJ1-2; D gene unclear. V was pared by 5 bases and J by 6 bases, with 19 bases between. This CDR3 has 15 amino acids. Germline assignment: CDR1 SEHNR and CDR2 FQNEAQ (reference sequence). CDR3 in amino acids: CASSPTSAGSNGYTF. The CDR3, as DNA: TGTGCCAGCAGCCCTACCAGTGCGGGGAGTAATGGCTACACCTTC. Supplemented by reference TRBV7-9 and TRBJ1-2, the full variable domain reads DTGVSQNPRHKITKRGQNVTFRCDPISEHNRLYWYRQTLGQGPEFLTYFQNEAQLEKSRLLSDRFSAERPKGSFSTLEIQRTEQGDSAMYLCASSPTSAGSNGYTFGSGTRLTVV.

DNA of the CDR3: TGTGCCAGCAGCTTAGGTTCGGGGGCCTATGGCTACACCTTC. It specifies CASSLGSGAYGYTF. This chain links TRBV7-9 with TRBJ1-2; D may be TRBD1 (6 bases). CDR3 size: 14 residues. V was cut by 1 base and J by 4 bases, with 10 bases left in between. Germline V CDR1 and CDR2: SEHNR, FQNEAQ (reference sequence).

In DNA form, the CDR3 reads TGTGCCAGCCGAAACTCCTACGAGCAGTACTTC. Amino acid sequence: CASRNSYEQYF. This chain connects TRBV2 to TRBJ2-7; D gene unclear. This CDR3 has 11 residues. Trimming cost V 8 bases and J 0 bases, with 5 bases left between them. The V gene's germline CDR1 is SNHLY and CDR2 FYNNEI.

The count of this clone is one. This chain uses TRBV28 with TRBJ1-5; the D gene is possibly TRBD1 (5 bases). CDR1 and CDR2 from the germline V gene are MDHEN and SYDVKM. The CDR3 consists of 14 residues. V lost 5 bases and J lost 4, with 12 bases in between. The chain's CDR3 is CASSTGPTNQPQHF. DNA for the CDR3: TGTGCCAGCAGTACAGGACCTACTAATCAGCCCCAGCATTTT.

The chain recombines TRBV7-3 with TRBJ2-2, with TRBD1 matching 7 bases. Germline V gene lookup returns CDR1 SGHTA and CDR2 FQGTGA. The CDR3 runs 15 residues. V lost 4 bases to trimming and J lost 4 bases; unmatched junction nucleotides: 6. DNA for the CDR3: TGTGCCAGCAGCTCCGTGACAGGGATCACCGGGGAGCTGTTTTTT. Translation gives CASSSVTGITGELFF.